The clone carrying this TCR beta chain was found once. Produced via immunoSEQ multiplex PCR; TCRdb's table is partial and in-frame only. The repertoire consists of approximately 170,000 clones, with over 80% occurring once and the leading ten covering 4.4%. The study recruited people aged about 18 to 89 years across about two dozen US areas. Donors in Cohort 3 who had recovered were those with two negative PCRs, healthcare professional clearance, or resolution of their symptoms. The data stem from a study of blood T cell repertoires in COVID-19. Across the study: T cells, B-cell-depleted T cells, or PBMCs supplied cDNA or gDNA.

There are 14 residues in the CDR3. Trimming cost V 6 bases and J 2 bases, with 10 bases left between them. Germline assignment: CDR1 KGHDR and CDR2 SFDVKD. The source of this sequence is a woman aged 45-65 years who had recovered from COVID-19. This rearrangement joins TRBV24-1 to TRBJ1-5, with D perhaps matching TRBD1 (5 bases). Sequencing used PBMCs or T cells enriched from blood (not recorded which). The CDR3 region is CATSPGLGNQPQHF. The CDR3 coding sequence is TGTGCCACCAGTCCAGGGCTGGGCAATCAGCCCCAGCATTTT.